A single sample gave rise to the 12 T cell receptor beta chains below, sequenced in a study of cytotoxic CD8 clonotypes in ibrutinib-treated CLL (dated by TCRdb to 2020 to 2022). Preparation of the library involved the immunoSEQ multiplex PCR assay. The source is immuneACCESS, and TCRdb retained only in-frame sequences with V and J called. Part of the clones is not carried over; for the studies checked, unresolved V genes explain less than half of this, and the remainder is unexplained. The sample table records approximately 300,000 clones; roughly 79% of these occur just once. The top ten hold 6.7% of the sample. The input for sequencing was PBMCs, taken before ibrutinib treatment. The source of these receptors is a human donor with chronic lymphocytic leukemia.

V and J are TRBV4-3 and TRBJ2-7; tentatively, D is TRBD2 (5 bases). This CDR3 contains 14 residues. Germline CDR1 LGHNA, CDR2 YSLEER. V lost 1 base and J lost 5, with 12 bases in between. For the CDR3, the DNA is TGCGCCAGCAGCCAAGGACCCCCCGGGAACGAGCAGTACTTC. It specifies CASSQGPPGNEQYF.

The chain joins TRBV5-1 to TRBJ2-7; 8 bases agree with TRBD2. CDR1 SGHRS and CDR2 YFSETQ come from the germline V gene. With V trimmed by 6 bases and J by 6 bases, 11 bases remained unmatched. The CDR3 covers 14 residues. CDR3 amino acids: CASNKAGTSSEQYF. CDR3 coding DNA: TGCGCCAGCAACAAAGCCGGGACTAGTTCCGAGCAGTACTTC.

In nucleotides, the CDR3 is TGTGCCAGTGGGCGGACAGGGGTTAACACCGGGGAGCTGTTTTTT. This gives the protein CASGRTGVNTGELFF. The chain carries TRBV2 and TRBJ2-2, with 9 bases that match TRBD1. Unmatched junction bases numbered 7, after V lost 9 bases and J lost 2 bases. Germline values: CDR1 SNHLY, CDR2 FYNNEI. The CDR3 totals 15 residues.

This sequence joins TRBV10-3 and TRBJ2-3, with a tentative D call TRBD2 (6 bases). The CDR3 has 16 amino acids. Germline CDR1 and CDR2: ENHRY and SYGVKD. With 7 bases removed from V and 2 bases from J, the gap between germline ends came to 19 bases. The CDR3 reads CAITDWTGENTDTQYF. DNA of the CDR3: TGTGCCATCACCGATTGGACGGGGGAGAACACAGATACGCAGTATTTT.

The chain recombines TRBV28 with TRBJ2-7; 12 bases fit TRBD2. The junction had 5 bases not matched to a gene; V was cut back by 6 bases and J by 2 bases. CDR3 length equals 15 residues. Germline-derived CDR1 and CDR2 are MDHEN and SYDVKM. CDR3: CASRRSSGGAYEQYF. Here the CDR3 DNA reads TGTGCCAGCAGACGTTCTAGCGGGGGGGCCTACGAGCAGTACTTC.

The V and J genes are TRBV14 and TRBJ2-3; 10 nucleotides line up with TRBD1. The CDR3 loop spans 16 amino acids. Trimming took 3 bases from V and 5 from J; bases not matched to a gene: 8. Germline V gene lookup returns CDR1 SGHDN and CDR2 FVKESK. The CDR3 is CASSQQKRTGGDTQYF. In nucleotides, the CDR3 is TGTGCCAGCAGCCAGCAAAAACGGACAGGGGGAGATACGCAGTATTTT.

The rearrangement uses TRBV7-2 and TRBJ2-2; TRBD2 aligns across 12 bases. In germline, CDR1 is SGHTA, CDR2 FQGNSA. The CDR3 totals 16 residues. V was clipped by 5 bases and J by 6 bases; unmatched bases: 7. In DNA, the CDR3 is TGTGCCAGCAGCGTTCCCCTAGCGGGAGGGCCCGGGGAGCTGTTTTTT. This codes for CASSVPLAGGPGELFF.

The V and J genes are TRBV11-3 and TRBJ2-2, with D hard to call. CDR3 length equals 14 residues. V lost 3 bases and J 1 base, leaving 6 bases between the germline ends. CDR1 is SGHNT, CDR2 YENEEA, per germline. CDR3 nucleotides: TGTGCCAGCAGCTTGGGCGAGAACACCGGGGAGCTGTTTTTT. It is translated as CASSLGENTGELFF.

The V call is TRBV29-1, the J call TRBJ2-2, with D hard to call. CDR1 and CDR2 from the germline V gene are SQVTM and ANQGSEA. Trimming stripped 7 bases from V and 0 bases from J, with 12 bases between. The CDR3 contains 14 residues. The CDR3 here is CSAEGQANTGELFF. The CDR3 nucleotides read TGCAGCGCGGAAGGGCAGGCGAACACCGGGGAGCTGTTTTTT.

The gene calls are TRBV19 and TRBJ1-1; perhaps TRBD1 as D (5 bases). The CDR3 is made up of 14 amino acids. Between the trimmed V and J ends, which lost 6 bases and 1 base, there was a span of 12 bases. Germline CDR1 is LNHDA and CDR2 is SQIVND (reference sequence). The CDR3 sequence is CASSLLGQNTEAFF. CDR3 in DNA: TGTGCCAGTAGCCTCCTTGGACAGAACACTGAAGCTTTCTTT.

The J gene is TRBJ2-2, the V gene TRBV27; no clear D gene. The CDR3 is 13 residues long. CDR1 is MNHEY, CDR2 SMNVEV, per germline (reference sequence). Trimming took off 0 bases at V and 5 bases at J, with 4 bases between the two ends. The CDR3 loop is CASSLSRTGELFF. The CDR3 DNA reads TGTGCCAGCAGTTTATCTCGAACCGGGGAGCTGTTTTTT.

This clone was detected once. The chain recombines TRBV27 with TRBJ2-3; D is ambiguous. The CDR3 consists of 12 residues. Germline assignment: CDR1 MNHEY and CDR2 SMNVEV (reference sequence). Deletions cut 5 bases from V and 4 bases from J, with 7 bases between. The CDR3 coding sequence is TGTGCCAGCAGTACCCAACCAGATACGCAGTATTTT. Protein product: CASSTQPDTQYF.